A single sample gave rise to the 17 T cell receptor beta chains below, sequenced in a study of CD8+ T cells in alopecia areata. After isolation, RNA underwent reverse transcription to generate cDNA as the sequencing template. Sequenced by immunoSEQ multiplex PCR; TCRdb stores in-frame clones only, minus some. The sample contains fewer than 250,000 clones, roughly 40% of which appear only once. The treatment: oral pan-JAK inhibitor, 5-10 mg twice daily. The input for sequencing was CD4+ T cells sorted from blood, taken between weeks 36 and 40, from a patient treated with tofacitinib. The receptors derive from a human donor with alopecia areata.

The gene calls are TRBV30 and TRBJ2-5; TRBD1 is a possible D gene (6 bases). V was cut by 2 bases and J by 5 bases, with 18 bases left in between. CDR1 is GTSNPN, CDR2 SVGIG, per germline (reference sequence). This CDR3 is built from 15 residues. The CDR3 bases are TGTGCCTGGAGTAGCCGGGGCAGGGGAAGTGAGACCCAGTACTTC. This translates into CAWSSRGRGSETQYF.

The genes are TRBV7-6 and TRBJ2-3, with a possible D match to TRBD1 (6 bases). The CDR3 length is 14 residues. Germline CDR1 SGHVS, CDR2 FNYEAQ. Trimming left V 2 bases short and J 6 bases short, with 12 bases between. CDR3 amino acids: CASSLPSRGDTQYF. CDR3 DNA sequence: TGTGCCAGCAGCTTACCCTCGAGGGGGGATACGCAGTATTTT.

The chain recombines TRBV30 with TRBJ1-1; 7 positions match TRBD1. Looked up from germline, CDR1 is GTSNPN and CDR2 is SVGIG (reference sequence). J was trimmed by 0 bases and V by 5 bases; bases with no gene match: 6. The length of the CDR3 is 14 residues. The CDR3 sequence is CAWDRAVMNTEAFF. The CDR3 DNA follows: TGTGCCTGGGACAGGGCGGTCATGAACACTGAAGCTTTCTTT.

This chain connects TRBV7-8 to TRBJ1-5; possible D gene TRBD1, 6 bases. Trimming removed 4 bases at V and 3 bases at J, with 16 bases between. The CDR3 has 16 residues. Germline CDR1 and CDR2: SGHVS and FQNEAQ. Here the CDR3 reads CASSSNGGLLNQPQHF. CDR3 sequence (DNA): TGTGCCAGCAGCTCAAACGGGGGGCTACTCAATCAGCCCCAGCATTTT.

The chain has TRBV27 and TRBJ2-6; D uncertain. The CDR3 has 17 residues. V was cut by 0 bases and J by 0 bases, with 9 bases left in between. In germline, CDR1 is MNHEY, CDR2 SMNVEV (reference sequence). CDR3 region: CASSLSGRSSGANVLTF. The CDR3 DNA is TGTGCCAGCAGTTTATCCGGCAGGTCCTCTGGGGCCAACGTCCTGACTTTC. The variable domain in full, completed from reference TRBV27 and TRBJ2-6, reads EAQVTQNPRYLITVTGKKLTVTCSQNMNHEYMSWYRQDPGLGLRQIYYSMNVEVTDKGDVPEGYKVSRKEKRNFPLILESPSPNQTSLYFCASSLSGRSSGANVLTFGAGSRLTVL.

This clone showed up just a few times. This chain uses TRBV6-1 with TRBJ1-1; TRBD1 agrees at 7 bases. J was trimmed by 3 bases and V by 8 bases; bases with no gene match: 6. The CDR3 is 13 amino acids. Germline V gene data show CDR1 as MNHNS and CDR2 as SASEGT. The CDR3 DNA is TGTGCCAGCGGAGACAGGGTTTACACTGAAGCTTTCTTT. This translates into CASGDRVYTEAFF.

The genes are TRBV2 and TRBJ2-1; 10 nucleotides agree with TRBD2. There are 15 residues in the CDR3. V shed 6 bases, J shed 7 bases, and the junction held 9 bases outside the gene matches. Germline V gives CDR1 SNHLY, CDR2 FYNNEI. The CDR3 is CASRALAGVGNEQFF. CDR3 in DNA: TGTGCCAGCAGAGCCCTAGCGGGAGTCGGAAATGAGCAGTTCTTC.

V is TRBV29-1 and J is TRBJ2-3, with D tentatively TRBD2 (5 bases). This CDR3 comprises 10 residues. Germline V lookup: CDR1 SQVTM, CDR2 ANQGSEA. Trimming shortened V by 8 bases and J by 4 bases, and 7 bases separated the two germline ends. CDR3 loop: CSTGADTQYF. Here the CDR3 DNA reads TGCAGCACCGGGGCAGATACGCAGTATTTT.

About this clone: This likely stems from a read error, as it lies one base from a far larger clone. The rearrangement uses TRBV5-4 and TRBJ1-2; 8 bases line up with TRBD1. The CDR3 totals 13 residues. Trimming took 4 bases from V and 2 from J; bases not matched to a gene: 1. Germline CDR1 reads SGHNT; CDR2 reads YYREEE (reference sequence). The CDR3 DNA reads TGTGCCAGCAGCCGGACAGGGAACTATGGCTACACCTTC. It specifies CASSRTGNYGYTF.

This clone was recorded a few times. The gene calls are TRBV18 and TRBJ2-1; 7 bases match TRBD1. Per the germline V gene, CDR1 is KGHSH and CDR2 is LQKENI. There are 13 residues in the CDR3. V gave up 2 bases and J gave up 8 bases; unmatched junction bases: 3. The CDR3 DNA follows: TGTGCCAGCTCACCAAACAGGGGAGATGAGCAGTTCTTC. Translating it yields CASSPNRGDEQFF.

This clone was seen once. The junction does not match germline at one end; this may be a read error. This rearrangement joins TRBV6-1 to TRBJ2-1; D tentatively fits TRBD1 or TRBD2 (5 bases each). Per germline, CDR1 MNHNS and CDR2 SASEGT. There are 16 residues in the CDR3. As DNA, the CDR3 is TGTGCCAGCAGCGAAGACTCGCCGGGACGGCTGCATGAGCAGTTCTTC. Protein: CASSEDSPGRLHEQFF.

The chain has TRBV5-1 and TRBJ1-2, with D possibly TRBD1 on 5 matching bases. CDR1 and CDR2 from the germline V gene are SGHRS and YFSETQ. This CDR3 comprises 12 residues. Trimming stripped 0 bases from V and 6 bases from J, with 6 bases between. CDR3 nucleotides: TGCGCCAGCAGCTTGGGACAGAATGGCTACACCTTC. It translates to CASSLGQNGYTF.

V and J are TRBV27 and TRBJ1-1; D is perhaps TRBD1 (6 bases). Germline CDR1 is MNHEY and CDR2 is SMNVEV (reference sequence). Trimming stripped 6 bases from V and 5 bases from J, with 13 bases between. The CDR3 is 13 residues long. This CDR3 reads CASRTTGGTEAFF. The CDR3 DNA is TGTGCCAGCAGGACGACAGGTGGGACTGAAGCTTTCTTT.

V gene TRBV30 combines with J gene TRBJ1-5; 11 bases line up with TRBD1. Germline V gives CDR1 GTSNPN, CDR2 SVGIG (reference sequence). The CDR3 runs 18 residues. J gave up 6 bases and V 1 base, and 14 bases lay outside the gene matches. The CDR3, as DNA: TGTGCCTGGAGTGCCCCTCGGGACAGGGGGTGGGGAAGTCAGCCCCAGCATTTT. Amino acids: CAWSAPRDRGWGSQPQHF.

This clone has at least ten counts. Other DNA sequences in this sample translate to the same CDR3. This chain uses TRBV7-9 with TRBJ2-5; D is unresolved. Germline V gene data show CDR1 as SEHNR and CDR2 as FQNEAQ (reference sequence). V shed 2 bases and J shed 2 bases, with 0 bases lying between them. The CDR3 is 11 residues long. CDR3 nucleotide sequence: TGTGCCAGCAGCTTACAAGAGACCCAGTACTTC. Protein: CASSLQETQYF.

The chain joins TRBV2 to TRBJ1-1; D is undetermined. Germline V gene data show CDR1 as SNHLY and CDR2 as FYNNEI. This CDR3 is 13 amino acids long. Trimming removed 4 bases from V and 2 bases from J, with 8 bases in between. The DNA of the CDR3 is TGTGCCAGCAGTGCCTCGCTCAACACTGAAGCTTTCTTT. Protein sequence: CASSASLNTEAFF.

In nucleotides, the CDR3 is TGTGCCAGCAGCCTGGGACTAGCGGGAGGGACAGATACGCAGTATTTT. It encodes CASSLGLAGGTDTQYF. The chain is built from TRBV2 and TRBJ2-3; TRBD2 matches 16 bases. Germline-derived CDR1 and CDR2 are SNHLY and FYNNEI. Trimming cost V 6 bases and J 3 bases; bases outside gene matches: 3. This CDR3 comprises 16 residues.